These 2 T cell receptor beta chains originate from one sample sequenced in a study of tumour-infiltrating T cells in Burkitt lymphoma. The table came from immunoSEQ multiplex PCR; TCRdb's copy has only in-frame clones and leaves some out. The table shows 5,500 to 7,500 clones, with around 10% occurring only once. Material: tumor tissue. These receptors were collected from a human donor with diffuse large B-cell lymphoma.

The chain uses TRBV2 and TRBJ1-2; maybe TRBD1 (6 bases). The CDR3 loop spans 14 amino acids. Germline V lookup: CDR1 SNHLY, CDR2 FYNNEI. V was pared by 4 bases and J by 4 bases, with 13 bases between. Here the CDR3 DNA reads TGTGCCAGCAGTGCAGGGGACTCCTTCTATGGCTACACCTTC. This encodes CASSAGDSFYGYTF.

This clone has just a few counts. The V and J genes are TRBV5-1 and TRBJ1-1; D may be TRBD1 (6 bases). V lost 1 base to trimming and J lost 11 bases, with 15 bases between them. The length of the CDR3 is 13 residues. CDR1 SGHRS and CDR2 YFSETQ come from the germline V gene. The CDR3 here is CASSLLTGWWAFF. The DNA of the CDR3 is TGCGCCAGCAGCTTGTTGACAGGCTGGTGGGCTTTCTTT.